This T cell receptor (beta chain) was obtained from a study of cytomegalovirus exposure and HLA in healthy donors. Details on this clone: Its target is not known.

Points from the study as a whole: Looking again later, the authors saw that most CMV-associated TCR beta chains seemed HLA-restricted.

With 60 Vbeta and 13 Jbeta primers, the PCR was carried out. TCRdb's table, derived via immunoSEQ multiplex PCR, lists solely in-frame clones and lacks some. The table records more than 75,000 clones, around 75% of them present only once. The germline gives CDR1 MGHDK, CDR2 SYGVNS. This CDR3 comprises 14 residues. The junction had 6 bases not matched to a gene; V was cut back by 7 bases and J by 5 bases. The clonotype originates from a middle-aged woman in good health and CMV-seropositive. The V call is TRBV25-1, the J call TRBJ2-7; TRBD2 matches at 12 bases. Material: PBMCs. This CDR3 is CASTPSGGANEQYF. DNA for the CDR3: TGTGCCAGCACCCCTAGCGGGGGGGCCAACGAGCAGTACTTC.